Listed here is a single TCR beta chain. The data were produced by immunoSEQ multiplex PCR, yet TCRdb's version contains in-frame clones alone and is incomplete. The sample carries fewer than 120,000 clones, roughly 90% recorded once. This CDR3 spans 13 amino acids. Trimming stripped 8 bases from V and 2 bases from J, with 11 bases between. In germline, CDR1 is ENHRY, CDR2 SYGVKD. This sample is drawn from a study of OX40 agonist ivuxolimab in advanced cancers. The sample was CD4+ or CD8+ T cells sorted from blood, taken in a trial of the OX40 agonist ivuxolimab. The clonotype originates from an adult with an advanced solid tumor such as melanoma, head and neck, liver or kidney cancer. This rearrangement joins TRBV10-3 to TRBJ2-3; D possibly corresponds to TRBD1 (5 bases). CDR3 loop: CAISWGLTDTQYF. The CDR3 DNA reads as TGTGCCATCTCTTGGGGCCTCACAGATACGCAGTATTTT.